This T cell receptor beta chain came from a study of blood T cell repertoires in COVID-19. Sequenced by immunoSEQ multiplex PCR; TCRdb stores in-frame clones only, minus some. The table has about 100,000 clones, roughly 92% seen once. The TCR comes from a man in his fifties or sixties with active COVID-19. Material: peripheral blood.

The chain's CDR3 is CASSKQGVITEAFF. DNA for the CDR3: TGTGCCAGCAGCAAACAGGGGGTAATCACTGAAGCTTTCTTT. The chain links TRBV7-9 to TRBJ1-1; 8 positions match TRBD1. CDR1 and CDR2 (germline): SEHNR, FQNEAQ (reference sequence). The CDR3 runs to 14 residues. V shed 5 bases and J 4 bases; nucleotides not matched to a gene: 6.